This is a list of T cell receptor beta chains from one sample in a study of cytotoxic CD8 clonotypes in ibrutinib-treated CLL. Clones were read by immunoSEQ multiplex PCR, and TCRdb kept only the in-frame ones, dropping some. The repertoire holds some 63,000 clones, with 75% to 95% as singletons. The source was PBMCs, collected after 12 months of ibrutinib treatment. These receptors were obtained from a human donor with chronic lymphocytic leukemia. Each CDR3 is given with its conserved first and last residue. D genes are given only for firm matches. Rows give clone size only sometimes, using once, few, many, or a class for an expanded clone.

TRBV2	TRBD2	NA	TRBJ2-3	TGTGCCAGCATCGGACTAGCGGGAGAGGATACGCAGTATTTT	CASIGLAGEDTQYF
TRBV7-9	TRBD1	NA	TRBJ1-2	TGTGCCAGCAGCCTATTAGGCGGACAGGGGGGAAATCGTGGCTACACCTTC	CASSLLGGQGGNRGYTF
TRBV7-8	TRBD1	NA	TRBJ2-3	TGTGCCAGCAGCCCCCTCCTGGGACAGGGGGCAGATACGCAGTATTTT	CASSPLLGQGADTQYF
TRBV5-4	NA	NA	TRBJ1-1	TGTGCCAGCAGTATGAACACTGAAGCTTTCTTT	CASSMNTEAFF
TRBV29-1	TRBD2	NA	TRBJ2-7	TGCAGCGTTGGCGGAACTAGCGTGAACTACGAGCAGTACTTC	CSVGGTSVNYEQYF
TRBV11-2	NA	NA	TRBJ1-4	TGTGCCAGCAGCTTAAGGGTCCGATCGGCTAATGAAAAACTGTTTTTT	CASSLRVRSANEKLFF
TRBV6-5	NA	once	TRBJ1-1	TGTGCCAGCAGTTACTCTAGGTTCTTCCCTGAAGCTTTCTTT	CASSYSRFFPEAFF
TRBV4-1	NA	NA	TRBJ1-1	TGCGCCAGCAGCCCAGGCGTTCGGGATTCGAACACTGAAGCTTTCTTT	CASSPGVRDSNTEAFF
TRBV19	NA	NA	TRBJ1-4	TGTGCCAGTCAGGATACGGCTAATGAAAAACTGTTTTTT	CASQDTANEKLFF
TRBV7-9	NA	NA	TRBJ2-7	TGTGCCAGCAGCTTAGCCTTAGGCTACGAGCAGTACTTC	CASSLALGYEQYF
TRBV7-9	NA	NA	TRBJ2-2	TGTGCCAGCAGCTTAGAAGTCGGCAGGGGAAGGGCCGGGGAGCTGTTTTTT	CASSLEVGRGRAGELFF
TRBV9	NA	NA	TRBJ2-3	TGTGCCAGCAGCCCCCTTAGACGTCCGGGGGATACGCAGTATTTT	CASSPLRRPGDTQYF
TRBV7-8	NA	once	TRBJ1-4	TGTGCCAGCAGCTCCGATGAAAAACTGTTTTTT	CASSSDEKLFF
TRBV11-1	NA	NA	TRBJ2-3	TGTGCCACCGAGCTAGGGGGAACAGATACGCAGTATTTT	CATELGGTDTQYF
TRBV29-1	TRBD2	NA	TRBJ2-7	TGCAGCGTTGAACTAGCGGGAAAGACCTACGAGCAGTACTTC	CSVELAGKTYEQYF
TRBV10-1	NA	NA	TRBJ2-5	TGCGCCAGCAGTGATGCGAACGAAGAGACCCAGTACTTC	CASSDANEETQYF
TRBV4-2	TRBD1	NA	TRBJ1-5	TGTGCCAGCAGCCAAAGGGGACAGGGTAGCAATCAGCCCCAGCATTTT	CASSQRGQGSNQPQHF
TRBV29-1	TRBD2	NA	TRBJ2-1	TGCAGCGTTGTTGGGACTAGCGGGTACAATGAGCAGTTCTTC	CSVVGTSGYNEQFF
TRBV19	TRBD1	NA	TRBJ2-2	TGTGCCACTAGACGGTGGGACAGCGCTATTTCTCCGGGCACCGGGGAGCTGTTTTTT	CATRRWDSAISPGTGELFF
TRBV6-5	NA	NA	TRBJ1-1	TGTGCCAGCAGTTACTCCAACACTGAAGCTTTCTTT	CASSYSNTEAFF
TRBV6-6	NA	NA	TRBJ1-4	TGTGCCACCTCGGACATAGATGAAAAACTGTTTTTT	CATSDIDEKLFF
TRBV30	TRBD1	NA	TRBJ2-5	TGTGCCTGGAGTCCCGGACAGGGCGCAGAGACCCAGTACTTC	CAWSPGQGAETQYF
TRBV9	NA	once	TRBJ2-1	TGTGCCAGCAGCGTAGGGACGGGAGTAGGCTACAATGAGCAGTTCTTC	CASSVGTGVGYNEQFF
TRBV5-5	NA	once	TRBJ2-3	TGTGCCAGCAGCTTCGCAGGAACTAGCACAGATACGCAGTATTTT	CASSFAGTSTDTQYF
TRBV7-8	NA	NA	TRBJ1-2	TGTGCCAGCACCCTAGACGGAACTAACTATGGCTACACCTTC	CASTLDGTNYGYTF
TRBV11-3	TRBD1	once	TRBJ1-1	TGTGCCAGTATTACAAACCAGGGGGCTGGTGAAGCTTTCTTT	CASITNQGAGEAFF
TRBV7-9	NA	NA	TRBJ2-7	TGTGCCAGCAGCGCGGGACGGATAGCGACCCAACTTACCTACGAGCAGTACTTC	CASSAGRIATQLTYEQYF
TRBV6-5	NA	NA	TRBJ1-1	TGTGCCAGCAGTTACTCGGGCCGTCGGAGGACTGAAGCTTTCTTT	CASSYSGRRRTEAFF
TRBV7-6	TRBD2	once	TRBJ2-3	TGTGCCAGCAGCTTAGGGGGCGGGAGGGGCACAGATACGCAGTATTTT	CASSLGGGRGTDTQYF
TRBV28	NA	NA	TRBJ2-4	TGTGCCAGCAGTTTGGGGAGTAGTTGGGCCAAAAACATTCAGTACTTC	CASSLGSSWAKNIQYF
TRBV5-6	TRBD2	NA	TRBJ2-1	TGTGCCAGCAGCTTGGTCGAGACTAGCGGGATTGAGCAGTTCTTC	CASSLVETSGIEQFF
TRBV11-2	NA	NA	TRBJ2-3	TGTGCCAGCAGCCACTCACGAGATACGCAGTATTTT	CASSHSRDTQYF
TRBV5-1	TRBD2	NA	TRBJ2-5	TGCGCCAGCAGCATTCAGCGGGAGTTGGAGACCCAGTACTTC	CASSIQRELETQYF
TRBV4-1	TRBD2	once	TRBJ2-1	TGCGCCAGCAGCCAATTAGCTAGCGGGAGGGCCGGGAATGAGCAGTTCTTC	CASSQLASGRAGNEQFF
TRBV15	TRBD1	NA	TRBJ1-4	TGTGCCACCAGCAGAGTAGTGGGACAGGGAGGTGAAAAACTGTTTTTT	CATSRVVGQGGEKLFF
TRBV29-1	TRBD2	NA	TRBJ2-2	TGCAGCGTCTATAACCCAGGCGGGAGGAACACCGGGGAGCTGTTTTTT	CSVYNPGGRNTGELFF
TRBV9	TRBD2	NA	TRBJ2-2	TGTGCCAGCAGCCCAAGGACTAGCGGGAGCACCGGGGAGCTGTTTTTT	CASSPRTSGSTGELFF
TRBV10-3	NA	NA	TRBJ2-5	TGTGCCGCCGCGGCAGTGGCGGGTTCGGCCAACCAAGAGACCCAGTACTTC	CAAAAVAGSANQETQYF
TRBV7-2	NA	NA	TRBJ1-2	TGTGCCAGCAGCTTAGTAATGACGAGCCATGGCTACACCTTC	CASSLVMTSHGYTF
TRBV5-1	NA	NA	TRBJ2-5	TGCGCCAGCAGCGAGGGCCAAGAGACCCAGTACTTC	CASSEGQETQYF
TRBV27	TRBD2	few	TRBJ2-7	TGTGCCAGCGGGTTAGCGGGAGGATCGGGAGAGCAGTACTTC	CASGLAGGSGEQYF
TRBV11-3	NA	NA	TRBJ1-1	TGTGCCAGCAGCTTGATGAACACTGAAGCTTTCTTT	CASSLMNTEAFF
TRBV12-2	NA	once	TRBJ2-2	TGTGCAAGTCGCCCCACCCTTGCTCGACAGGGACTTTACACCGGGGAGCTGTTTTTT	CASRPTLARQGLYTGELFF
TRBV19	NA	NA	TRBJ2-5	TGTGCCAGTAGTACATGGGGTCTCGGCCAAGAGACCCAGTACTTC	CASSTWGLGQETQYF
TRBV28	NA	NA	TRBJ1-5	TGTGCCAGCAGTTTAACGGCACCTTATAGCAATCAGCCCCAGCATTTT	CASSLTAPYSNQPQHF